Presented here are 17 T cell receptor beta chains from one specimen sequenced in a study of blood T cell repertoires in COVID-19. The method was immunoSEQ multiplex PCR; TCRdb's version includes in-frame clones alone and lacks a portion of them. This table holds around 91,000 clones, 60% to 85% found once. The specimen sequenced was peripheral blood. Source of these receptors: a woman older than 75 with active or convalescent COVID-19.

This sequence joins TRBV15 and TRBJ1-5, with D maybe TRBD1 (6 bases). The V and J ends lost 4 bases and 5 bases respectively, with 15 bases between them. The CDR3 loop spans 15 amino acids. CDR1 and CDR2 (germline): LNHNV, YYDKDF (reference sequence). CDR3: CATSIRQDGDQPQHF. CDR3 coding DNA: TGTGCCACCAGCATACGACAGGACGGGGATCAGCCCCAGCATTTT.

The V and J genes are TRBV7-9 and TRBJ1-2; D is unclear. The ends were cut back, 1 base at V and 4 bases at J, with 7 bases in the middle. The CDR3 extends over 13 amino acids. Germline CDR1 is SEHNR and CDR2 is FQNEAQ (reference sequence). The DNA of the CDR3 is TGTGCCAGCAGCTTAGGCCAGTTCTATGGCTACACCTTC. Amino acids: CASSLGQFYGYTF.

The chain joins TRBV12-3 or TRBV12-4 to TRBJ1-6, with 8 bases aligning to TRBD1. V dropped 6 bases and J dropped 13; count of bases not matched to a gene: 8. This CDR3 spans 13 amino acids. The CDR3 sequence: CASRQTGEGPLHF. The CDR3, as DNA: TGTGCCAGCAGGCAGACAGGGGAAGGCCCCCTCCACTTT.

A remark on this clone: Mismatch with germline at one junction end may stem from a read error. The rearrangement uses TRBV5-1 and TRBJ2-7, with 9 bases aligning to TRBD2. Germline V lookup: CDR1 SGHRS, CDR2 YFSETQ. The CDR3 runs to 18 residues. CDR3 loop: CASSLDSGGVLNPYEQYF. The CDR3 DNA reads as TGTGCCAGCAGCTTGGATAGCGGGGGAGTTCTCAACCCTTACGAGCAGTACTTC.

The chain carries TRBV10-3 and TRBJ1-1; D may be TRBD1 (6 bases). Per the germline V gene, CDR1 is ENHRY and CDR2 is SYGVKD. V was clipped by 6 bases and J by 1 base, with 21 bases between them. The CDR3 loop spans 17 amino acids. This CDR3 reads CAIRPQIGVGGNTEAFF. CDR3 DNA sequence: TGTGCCATCAGGCCCCAAATCGGAGTAGGGGGGAACACTGAAGCTTTCTTT.

The chain recombines TRBV11-2 with TRBJ2-7; D is possibly TRBD1 (6 bases). The V gene's germline CDR1 is SGHAT and CDR2 FQNNGV. Deletions cut 4 bases from V and 4 bases from J, with 17 bases between. The CDR3 is made up of 15 amino acids. The chain's CDR3 is CASSYSQGIGYEQYF. CDR3 bases: TGTGCCAGCAGCTACAGTCAGGGGATAGGGTACGAGCAGTACTTC.

This chain joins TRBV19 and TRBJ1-2, with 7 positions matching TRBD1. The germline CDR1 and CDR2 sequences are LNHDA and SQIVND (reference sequence). The CDR3 loop spans 18 amino acids. The trim removed 0 bases at V and 7 bases at J, leaving 17 bases unmatched. CDR3 coding DNA: TGTGCCAGTAGTATAGAGGTTGTAGGGGGCGCGTCTCTCGGTGGCTACACCTTC. The encoded protein is CASSIEVVGGASLGGYTF.

The rearrangement uses TRBV7-3 and TRBJ2-5, with 10 bases fitting TRBD1. V trimming: 5 bases; J trimming: 5 bases; junction bases outside the gene matches: 11. CDR1 SGHTA and CDR2 FQGTGA come from the germline V gene. The CDR3 runs 16 residues. This CDR3 is CASSPTGTGVGETQYF. CDR3 DNA sequence: TGTGCCAGCAGCCCCACCGGGACAGGGGTAGGGGAGACCCAGTACTTC.

This sequence joins TRBV19 and TRBJ2-3, with 7 positions matching TRBD2. The CDR3 totals 15 residues. Germline loops: CDR1 LNHDA, CDR2 SQIVND (reference sequence). Trimming removed 6 bases from V and 3 bases from J; junction bases left unmatched: 9. The CDR3 bases are TGTGCCAGTAGAGTCGGGGCCGGGAGGACAGATACGCAGTATTTT. Its translation is CASRVGAGRTDTQYF.

The chain couples TRBV7-3 to TRBJ2-7; D may be TRBD1 (5 bases). With 5 bases removed from V and 6 bases from J, the gap between germline ends came to 17 bases. Germline V gene data show CDR1 as SGHTA and CDR2 as FQGTGA. The CDR3 extends over 14 amino acids. The DNA for the CDR3 is TGTGCCAGCAGCCCAGGACACTCCCTCGGCGAGCAGTACTTC. Amino acids: CASSPGHSLGEQYF.

This rearrangement joins TRBV10-3 to TRBJ2-4; 8 positions agree with TRBD1. CDR1 ENHRY and CDR2 SYGVKD come from the germline V gene. The CDR3 consists of 14 residues. V dropped 6 bases and J dropped 5; count of bases not matched to a gene: 6. This CDR3 reads CAIRAQGAENIQYF. The CDR3 coding sequence is TGTGCCATCAGGGCCCAGGGGGCGGAAAACATTCAGTACTTC.

This chain connects TRBV7-9 to TRBJ1-5; TRBD1 matches at 7 bases. With V trimmed by 5 bases and J by 3 bases, 4 bases remained unmatched. The CDR3 has 14 residues. The germline CDR1 and CDR2 sequences are SEHNR and FQNEAQ (reference sequence). CDR3 residues: CASSPTGSNQPQHF. DNA for the CDR3: TGTGCCAGCAGCCCGACAGGGTCCAATCAGCCCCAGCATTTT.

V usage is TRBV4-3 and J usage is TRBJ1-1; D may be TRBD1 (5 bases). The CDR3 spans 15 residues. Trimming stripped 0 bases from V and 5 bases from J, with 13 bases between. Germline-derived CDR1 and CDR2 are LGHNA and YSLEER. The CDR3 loop reads CASSQDVGGMTEAFF. The CDR3 bases are TGCGCCAGCAGCCAAGACGTGGGGGGGATGACTGAAGCTTTCTTT.

This chain uses TRBV6-2 or TRBV6-3 with TRBJ2-7; 9 nucleotides agree with TRBD2. The CDR3 runs to 17 residues. J was trimmed by 4 bases and V by 0 bases; bases with no gene match: 10. Germline assignment: CDR1 MNHEY and CDR2 SVGEGT. Here the CDR3 DNA reads TGTGCCAGCAGTTACTCGAGGCGGCGGGAGGGCCATTACGAGCAGTACTTC. This translates into CASSYSRRREGHYEQYF.

The rearrangement links TRBV28 to TRBJ2-7; 9 bases agree with TRBD1. Per germline, CDR1 MDHEN and CDR2 SYDVKM. J gave up 3 bases and V 5 bases, and 5 bases lay outside the gene matches. This CDR3 is 14 amino acids long. CDR3 sequence: CASSAGQGYYEQYF. In DNA, the CDR3 is TGTGCCAGCAGTGCCGGACAGGGGTACTACGAGCAGTACTTC.

This clone was found many times. The rearrangement links TRBV21-1 to TRBJ2-6; the DNA was not compared with TRBD2, the D call given in the table. TRBV21-1 is flagged as a pseudogene. This CDR3 contains 13 residues. Here the CDR3 DNA reads TGTGCCAGCCCCGGGGCTGGGGCCAACGTCCTGACTTTC. Translated: CASPGAGANVLTF.

The gene calls are TRBV7-2 and TRBJ1-5; possible D gene TRBD1, 5 bases. Germline values: CDR1 SGHTA, CDR2 FQGNSA. V gave up 5 bases and J gave up 2 bases, with 13 bases separating them. The CDR3 loop spans 15 amino acids. DNA of the CDR3: TGTGCCAGCAGCGTCAGTGGGGCCGGCAATCAGCCCCAGCATTTT. This gives the protein CASSVSGAGNQPQHF.